The next 2 T cell receptor beta chains were all read from a single sample in a study of Tregs in tolerant kidney transplant recipients. Here immunoSEQ multiplex PCR was the method, and the copy in TCRdb shows in-frame clones only, minus some. The sample includes over 60,000 clones, 84% seen only once; the top ten take approximately 4%. Input material: CD4+ T cells from blood. These receptors came from a human donor in good health.

The genes are TRBV5-4 and TRBJ1-1; the match to TRBD1 covers 9 bases. The CDR3 spans 15 residues. The V segment lost 4 bases and the J segment 4 bases; nucleotides outside the gene matches: 8. Germline CDR1 and CDR2: SGHNT and YYREEE (reference sequence). CDR3 protein: CASSRTGAGSTEAFF. DNA for the CDR3: TGTGCCAGCAGCCGGACAGGGGCCGGGAGCACTGAAGCTTTCTTT.

The CDR3 sequence is CASSSSDGGNTIYF. The CDR3 DNA is TGTGCCAGCAGTTCCTCGGACGGAGGAAACACCATATATTTT. This chain joins TRBV6-1 and TRBJ1-3; D gene unclear. From germline, CDR1 is MNHNS and CDR2 SASEGT. The germline V and J ends were trimmed by 5 bases and 4 bases, with 12 bases remaining between them. The CDR3 is made up of 14 amino acids.